The clone carrying this T cell receptor (beta chain) was seen a handful of times. Its cognate antigen is unknown. The data are from a study of graft-versus-host responses after intestinal transplantation. Looking at the study overall: Following induction with anti-thymocyte globulin, all recipients were given tacrolimus and steroids for roughly three years. Study-level findings and limits: The authors found GvH clones in recipient marrow, some appearing first in ileum or blood.

Here immunoSEQ multiplex PCR was the method, and the copy in TCRdb shows in-frame clones only, minus some. Of approximately 90,000 clones in the sample, approximately 82% were seen once. The germline gives CDR1 MGHRA, CDR2 YSYEKL. The V end lost 2 bases, the J end lost 2 bases, and 13 bases lay between the germline ends. CDR3 size: 15 residues. The receptor was isolated from a human donor who received an intestinal transplant. This specimen consisted of unstimulated CD4+ T cells sorted from spleen or lymph node cells, obtained before intestinal transplant. The V call is TRBV4-1, the J call TRBJ2-7; D perhaps matches TRBD1 (6 bases). The DNA of the CDR3 is TGCGCCAGCAGCCAACAGGAGACAGGCCCCTACGAGCAGTACTTC. This gives the protein CASSQQETGPYEQYF.